These 25 T cell receptor beta chains came from one sample sequenced in a study of cytomegalovirus exposure and HLA in healthy donors (dated by TCRdb to about 2017). Library preparation was by the immunoSEQ multiplex PCR assay. A mixture of 60 forward primers for TCR Vbeta segments and 13 reverse primers for TCR Jbeta segments was used in the multiplex PCR. TCRdb carries this immuneACCESS record with in-frame sequences only. Its versions omit some clonotypes, under half of them owing to an unresolved V gene in the studies checked, with the rest unexplained. Counted in this sample were roughly 250,000 clones; under 80% of them appeared once. Jointly, the top ten make up approximately 2.5% of the sample. Sequencing input: PBMCs. These receptors originate from a female donor in good health and CMV-seronegative.

This chain connects TRBV5-5 to TRBJ1-1, with unresolved D. The CDR3 is made up of 15 amino acids. Germline V gives CDR1 SGHKS, CDR2 YYEKEE (reference sequence). Trimming took 0 bases from V and 2 from J, leaving 11 bases between them. Here the CDR3 reads CASSLESRPNTEAFF. The DNA of the CDR3 is TGTGCCAGCAGCTTGGAGAGCAGGCCTAACACTGAAGCTTTCTTT.

The chain is built from TRBV27 and TRBJ2-1; 15 nucleotides match TRBD2. This CDR3 contains 15 residues. V was pared by 6 bases and J by 11 bases, with 8 bases of the junction left unmatched. Germline assignment: CDR1 MNHEY and CDR2 SMNVEV (reference sequence). The CDR3, as DNA: TGTGCCAGCAGCCAGGGACTAGCGGGGGGCCGTAAGCAGTTCTTC. Translating it yields CASSQGLAGGRKQFF.

CDR3 bases: TGTGCCAGCACCGGCGGGAGGGCCCGCCCTTTCTACGAGCAGTACTTC. The encoded protein is CASTGGRARPFYEQYF. V is TRBV6-6 and J is TRBJ2-7; 9 nucleotides align to TRBD2. J lost 3 bases, V lost 7 bases, and 13 bases had no gene match. Germline loops: CDR1 MNHNY, CDR2 SVGAGI (reference sequence). The CDR3 sequence is 16 residues long.

The J gene is TRBJ2-1, the V gene TRBV11-3; 12 bases agree with TRBD2. Germline V gene lookup returns CDR1 SGHNT and CDR2 YENEEA. This CDR3 region has 15 residues. Losses at the gene ends were 5 bases for V and 10 bases for J; bases not matched to a gene: 9. CDR3 sequence (DNA): TGTGCCAGCAGCCCATTGACTAGCGGGAGCCGCGAGCAGTTCTTC. This encodes CASSPLTSGSREQFF.

The V call is TRBV7-3, the J call TRBJ2-6, with a weak D call TRBD2 (6 bases). CDR1 is SGHTA, CDR2 FQGTGA, per germline. Trimming left V 0 bases short and J 0 bases short, with 6 bases between. The CDR3 has 16 amino acids. For the CDR3, the DNA is TGTGCCAGCAGCTTAACTAGCGGCTCTGGGGCCAACGTCCTGACTTTC. Protein product: CASSLTSGSGANVLTF.

The rearrangement joins TRBV2 to TRBJ1-5, with 7 bases fitting TRBD1. From germline, CDR1 is SNHLY and CDR2 FYNNEI. CDR3 length equals 15 residues. The trim removed 10 bases at V and 4 bases at J, leaving 13 bases unmatched. CDR3 bases: TGTGCCACCAAACCGGAGGGGGCCTCGAATCAGCCCCAGCATTTT. This encodes CATKPEGASNQPQHF.

This chain joins TRBV7-2 and TRBJ2-1; TRBD2 matches 7 bases. CDR1 is SGHTA and CDR2 is FQGNSA in the germline V gene. V shed 2 bases, J shed 7 bases, and the junction held 8 bases outside the gene matches. The CDR3 length is 15 residues. The CDR3 loop reads CASSLSVAGLNEQFF. DNA for the CDR3: TGTGCCAGCAGCTTATCAGTAGCGGGCCTAAATGAGCAGTTCTTC.

The chain is built from TRBV5-1 and TRBJ2-7; 9 bases are shared with TRBD2. The V gene's germline CDR1 is SGHRS and CDR2 YFSETQ. Unmatched junction bases numbered 9, after V lost 1 base and J lost 7 bases. CDR3 length: 15 residues. The CDR3 sequence is CASSLIPSGTVEQYF. CDR3 sequence (DNA): TGCGCCAGCAGCTTGATCCCTAGCGGGACCGTAGAGCAGTACTTC.

V is TRBV6-1 and J is TRBJ2-7; D may be TRBD1 (6 bases). Germline CDR1 reads MNHNS; CDR2 reads SASEGT. The V end was cut by 6 bases, the J end by 3 bases, with 15 bases between. The CDR3 has 14 amino acids. The CDR3 bases are TGTGCCAGCAGAAGCCGGGACAAAGGCTACGAGCAGTACTTC. Protein: CASRSRDKGYEQYF.

V and J are TRBV2 and TRBJ1-3, with unresolved D. The CDR3 runs to 14 residues. Germline V lookup: CDR1 SNHLY, CDR2 FYNNEI. Trimming removed 7 bases at V and 1 base at J, with 11 bases between. The CDR3 region is CASTREQSGNTIYF. DNA of the CDR3: TGTGCCAGCACACGGGAGCAGTCTGGAAACACCATATATTTT.

The chain recombines TRBV28 with TRBJ1-4, with TRBD1 matching 7 bases. This CDR3 has 14 amino acids. V shed 6 bases and J 6 bases; nucleotides not matched to a gene: 7. Looked up from germline, CDR1 is MDHEN and CDR2 is SYDVKM. CDR3 region: CASRPIGTDEKLFF. As DNA, the CDR3 is TGTGCCAGCAGACCGATTGGGACAGATGAAAAACTGTTTTTT.

V usage is TRBV14 and J usage is TRBJ2-4, with TRBD2 identical over 13 bases. V shed 4 bases, J shed 1 base, and the junction held 10 bases outside the gene matches. The CDR3 runs 19 residues. Germline V lookup: CDR1 SGHDN, CDR2 FVKESK. The DNA of the CDR3 is TGTGCCAGCAGCCCCGGACTAGCGGGAGCTCTTTGGGCCAAAAACATTCAGTACTTC. Its protein product is CASSPGLAGALWAKNIQYF.

The chain combines TRBV5-1 with TRBJ2-3, with D maybe TRBD2 (7 bases). Trimming stripped 7 bases from V and 3 bases from J, with 18 bases between. The CDR3 is 15 amino acids. Germline V lookup: CDR1 SGHRS, CDR2 YFSETQ. The CDR3 DNA reads TGCGCCAGCGCCCAGGGAGGGGGGAGGACAGATACGCAGTATTTT. This sequence encodes CASAQGGGRTDTQYF.

This clone turned up a few times. J is TRBJ2-7 and V is TRBV6-5; 7 nucleotides match TRBD1. After removal of 0 bases from V and 0 bases from J, the junction contained 2 bases not matched to a gene. The CDR3 consists of 15 residues. Germline V gene data show CDR1 as MNHEY and CDR2 as SVGAGI. CDR3 in DNA: TGTGCCAGCAGTTACTCGGGGGACAGCTCCTACGAGCAGTACTTC. The encoded protein is CASSYSGDSSYEQYF.

This clone was recorded a few times. V gene TRBV6-6 combines with J gene TRBJ1-5, with a possible D match to TRBD1 (5 bases). This CDR3 spans 12 amino acids. Germline lookup yields CDR1 MNHNY and CDR2 SVGAGI (reference sequence). V lost 4 bases and J 7 bases, leaving 8 bases between the germline ends. The CDR3 sequence: CASSSRGQPQHF. The CDR3 DNA sequence: TGTGCCAGCAGTTCTCGGGGGCAGCCCCAGCATTTT.

This clone showed up just a few times. V usage is TRBV5-1 and J usage is TRBJ2-3; TRBD2 aligns across 12 bases. V shed 2 bases, J shed 0 bases, and the junction held 1 base outside the gene matches. CDR3 length: 16 amino acids. Germline V gene lookup returns CDR1 SGHRS and CDR2 YFSETQ. The CDR3 bases are TGCGCCAGCAGCTTCGGGACTAGCGGGAGCACAGATACGCAGTATTTT. Amino acid sequence: CASSFGTSGSTDTQYF.

The chain combines TRBV23-1 with TRBJ1-5; no firm D call. TRBV23-1 is an ORF for which the function is uncertain. The CDR3 sequence is 18 residues long. Deletions cut 7 bases from V and 4 bases from J, with 26 bases between. The CDR3 coding sequence is TGCGCCAGCATGGTCCCCGTCGGGCGTAGGGAGGGAAATCAGCCCCAGCATTTT. It is translated as CASMVPVGRREGNQPQHF.

The rearrangement joins TRBV20-1 to TRBJ1-1; D is perhaps TRBD1 (6 bases). This CDR3 is built from 10 residues. Germline-derived CDR1 and CDR2 are DFQATT and SNEGSKA (reference sequence). The V end lost 3 bases, the J end lost 10 bases, and 9 bases lay between the germline ends. CDR3 in amino acids: CSASKGGAFF. The CDR3, as DNA: TGCAGTGCTAGTAAAGGGGGAGCTTTCTTT.

Concerning this clone: At one end, the junction sequence differs from germline, possibly due to a read error. The V gene is TRBV19, the J gene TRBJ2-5; D not certain. The CDR3 is made up of 11 amino acids. CDR1 is LNHDA, CDR2 SQIVND, per germline (reference sequence). CDR3 coding DNA: TGTGCCAGTAGTCTAGAAAGCGACCAGTACTTC. Its protein product is CASSLESDQYF.

The chain has TRBV28 and TRBJ1-3; TRBD1 matches at 8 bases. V was clipped by 5 bases and J by 4 bases; unmatched bases: 4. This CDR3 comprises 14 residues. Germline V lookup: CDR1 MDHEN, CDR2 SYDVKM. The CDR3 coding sequence is TGTGCCAGCAGTCAGGACAGGGCCGGAAACACCATATATTTT. Its protein is CASSQDRAGNTIYF.

This clone was counted only a few times. The J gene is TRBJ2-1, the V gene TRBV19, with D possibly being TRBD2 (5 bases). The CDR3 runs 15 residues. The germline CDR1 and CDR2 sequences are LNHDA and SQIVND (reference sequence). V was pared by 1 base and J by 6 bases, with 13 bases between. DNA for the CDR3: TGTGCCAGTAGTATAGGCTCACTAGGAGGCAATGAGCAGTTCTTC. It encodes CASSIGSLGGNEQFF.

The CDR3 region is CASSYSTPGYEQYF. Written as DNA, the CDR3 is TGTGCCAGCAGTTACTCCACCCCCGGCTACGAGCAGTACTTC. The chain links TRBV6-5 to TRBJ2-7; D not resolved. This CDR3 has 14 residues. Between the trimmed V and J ends, which lost 0 bases and 3 bases, there was a span of 9 bases. Germline loops: CDR1 MNHEY, CDR2 SVGAGI.

This chain uses TRBV10-3 with TRBJ1-1, with 10 nucleotides matching TRBD1. The CDR3 is 14 residues long. CDR1 is ENHRY, CDR2 SYGVKD, per germline. With V trimmed by 5 bases and J by 4 bases, 4 bases remained unmatched. The CDR3 coding sequence is TGTGCCATCAGTTCGACAGGGGGCTTCACTGAAGCTTTCTTT. This codes for CAISSTGGFTEAFF.

This clone has just one count. The rearrangement joins TRBV5-6 to TRBJ1-1; 7 bases match TRBD1. Germline loops: CDR1 SGHDT, CDR2 YYEEEE. The junction had 9 bases not matched to a gene; V was cut back by 4 bases and J by 0 bases. The CDR3 loop spans 16 amino acids. The CDR3 reads CASSPDRVGMNTEAFF. The CDR3 DNA sequence: TGTGCCAGCAGCCCAGACAGGGTCGGGATGAACACTGAAGCTTTCTTT.

The chain carries TRBV5-1 and TRBJ1-2; unclear D gene. The germline V and J ends were trimmed by 2 bases and 6 bases, with 11 bases remaining between them. Germline assignment: CDR1 SGHRS and CDR2 YFSETQ. This CDR3 is built from 13 residues. As DNA, the CDR3 is TGCGCCAGCAGCTTAGGGCCCGGGGATGGCTACACCTTC. Translation: CASSLGPGDGYTF.